The clone carrying this T cell receptor beta chain was counted at least ten times. The sample originates from a study of blood T cell repertoires in COVID-19. Across the study: The United States, Italy and Spain provided the acute and convalescent COVID-19 samples.

TCRdb's table, derived via immunoSEQ multiplex PCR, lists solely in-frame clones and lacks some. The data contain 150,000 to 200,000 clones, 75% to 85% of them seen just once; the ten biggest clones take up approximately 16%. V gave up 5 bases and J gave up 5 bases; unmatched junction bases: 6. CDR3 length equals 14 residues. CDR1 and CDR2 from the germline V gene are LNHDA and SQIVND (reference sequence). The study recruited people aged about 18 to 95 years across approximately 24 US areas. This clonotype was obtained from a man between 45 and 60 years old who had recovered from COVID-19. The chain carries TRBV19 and TRBJ1-1, with 9 bases aligning to TRBD1. The material sequenced was PBMCs or T cells enriched from blood (not recorded which). The chain's CDR3 is CASSVTGGKTEAFF. The CDR3 DNA is TGTGCCAGTAGTGTAACAGGGGGCAAAACTGAAGCTTTCTTT.